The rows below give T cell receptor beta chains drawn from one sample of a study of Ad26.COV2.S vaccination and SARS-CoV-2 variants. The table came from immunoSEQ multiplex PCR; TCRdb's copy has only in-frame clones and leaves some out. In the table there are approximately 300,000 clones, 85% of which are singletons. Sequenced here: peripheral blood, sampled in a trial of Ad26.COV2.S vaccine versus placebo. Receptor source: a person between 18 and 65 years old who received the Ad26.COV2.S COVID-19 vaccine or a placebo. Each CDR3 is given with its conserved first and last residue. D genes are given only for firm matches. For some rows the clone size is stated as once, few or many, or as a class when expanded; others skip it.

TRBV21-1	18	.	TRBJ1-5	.	TGTGCCAGCGAAGGGGTAGGACAGCGCGTCTATAGCAATCAGCCCCAGCATTTT	CASEGVGQRVYSNQPQHF
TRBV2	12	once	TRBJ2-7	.	TGTGCCAGCAGTGTTGATAGAGGCGAGCAGTACTTC	CASSVDRGEQYF
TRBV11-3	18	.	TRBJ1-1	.	TGTGCCAGCAGCTTAGATCTCCCATTCGGGGACATGAACACTGAAGCTTTCTTT	CASSLDLPFGDMNTEAFF
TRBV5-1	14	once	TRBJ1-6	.	TGCGCCAGCACCCAAAATAGACATGATTCACCCCTCCACTTT	CASTQNRHDSPLHF
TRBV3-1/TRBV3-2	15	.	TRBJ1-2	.	TGTGCCAGCAGCCAAGATTCCAGGCCCCACTATGGCTACACCTTC	CASSQDSRPHYGYTF
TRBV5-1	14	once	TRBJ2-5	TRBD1	TGCGCCAGCAGCTTGCGACAGGGTGAAGAGACCCAGTACTTC	CASSLRQGEETQYF
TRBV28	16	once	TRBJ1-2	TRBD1	TGTGCCAGCAGTCCGCTGGGACAGGGTGTGGGCTATGGCTACACCTTC	CASSPLGQGVGYGYTF
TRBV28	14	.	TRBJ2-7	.	TGTGCCAGCAGTTCCGCGGGGCCATTCTACGAGCAGTACTTC	CASSSAGPFYEQYF
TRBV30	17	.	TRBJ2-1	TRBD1	TGTGCCTGGAGTAAAAGACTACCGGGACAGGGAGGTGATGAGCAGTTCTTC	CAWSKRLPGQGGDEQFF
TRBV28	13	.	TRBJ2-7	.	TGTGCCAGCAGTTTTGGTGGGTACTACGAGCAGTACTTC	CASSFGGYYEQYF
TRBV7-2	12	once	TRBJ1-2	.	TGTGCCAGCAGCCCCAGCCGGGTGGGCTACACCTTC	CASSPSRVGYTF
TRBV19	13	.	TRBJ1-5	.	TGTGCCAGTAGAGGGAGGAGCAATCAGCCCCAGCATTTT	CASRGRSNQPQHF